One and the same sample provided the 8 T cell receptor beta chains below, sequenced in a study of blood T cell repertoires in COVID-19. The protocol was immunoSEQ multiplex PCR, while the TCRdb copy is restricted to in-frame clones and leaves out a portion. The sample shows about 47,000 clones, around four fifths of them seen only once. Sequenced: peripheral blood. These receptors originate from a human donor with acute or convalescent COVID-19. The donor label of this sample is uncertain.

The chain joins TRBV9 to TRBJ2-2; 14 bases map to TRBD2. Losses at the gene ends were 0 bases for V and 4 bases for J; bases not matched to a gene: 8. Germline CDR1 reads SGDLS; CDR2 reads YYNGEE. This CDR3 comprises 19 residues. CDR3 region: CASSVEGTSGSWVTGELFF. In DNA form, the CDR3 reads TGTGCCAGCAGCGTAGAAGGGACTAGCGGGAGCTGGGTCACCGGGGAGCTGTTTTTT.

With respect to this clone: One end of the junction is discordant with germline, which a read error may explain. The CDR3 nucleotides read TGCAGCGTTGAACTCGGGTTATTT. It specifies CSVELGLF. The V gene is TRBV29-1, the J gene TRBJ1-1; D is undetermined. Germline V lookup: CDR1 SQVTM, CDR2 ANQGSEA. The CDR3 covers 8 residues.

The V call is TRBV11-2, the J call TRBJ2-5; TRBD1 matches at 7 bases. Germline V CDR1 and CDR2: SGHAT, FQNNGV. The V gene end was trimmed by 4 bases and the J gene end by 6 bases; junction bases not matched to a gene: 11. This CDR3 spans 15 amino acids. CDR3 sequence: CASSSPSGGRKTQYF. CDR3 bases: TGTGCCAGCAGCTCCCCGTCAGGGGGAAGGAAGACCCAGTACTTC.

V is TRBV5-6 and J is TRBJ1-5; D perhaps matches TRBD1 (6 bases). The CDR3 runs 15 residues. The germline CDR1 and CDR2 sequences are SGHDT and YYEEEE. V was shortened by 2 bases and J by 5 bases, with 14 bases between the two germline ends. The CDR3 is CASSFWGRWDQPQHF. The CDR3 DNA follows: TGTGCCAGCAGCTTTTGGGGGCGGTGGGATCAGCCCCAGCATTTT.

The chain joins TRBV6-2 or TRBV6-3 to TRBJ2-1, with D uncertain. This CDR3 spans 12 amino acids. Germline CDR1 is MNHEY and CDR2 is SVGEGT. V gave up 5 bases and J gave up 3 bases, with 5 bases separating them. The CDR3 nucleotides are TGTGCCAGCAGTCCCCTCTACAATGAGCAGTTCTTC. Protein sequence: CASSPLYNEQFF.

This clone was counted only a few times. This chain joins TRBV7-2 and TRBJ1-1; 8 bases are a match to TRBD1. V lost 1 base to trimming and J lost 5 bases; unmatched junction nucleotides: 3. The germline gives CDR1 SGHTA, CDR2 FQGNSA. There are 14 residues in the CDR3. The CDR3 bases are TGTGCCAGCAGCTTAGTACAGGGGGGGACTGAAGCTTTCTTT. Its translation: CASSLVQGGTEAFF. The full variable domain, with the rest looked up from reference TRBV7-2 and TRBJ1-1, is GAGVSQSPSNKVTEKGKDVELRCDPISGHTALYWYRQSLGQGLEFLIYFQGNSAPDKSGLPSDRFSAERTGGSVSTLTIQRTQQEDSAVYLCASSLVQGGTEAFFGQGTRLTVV.

The chain is built from TRBV11-2 and TRBJ1-4; 7 nucleotides agree with TRBD1. Germline assignment: CDR1 SGHAT and CDR2 FQNNGV. J gave up 2 bases and V 2 bases, and 5 bases lay outside the gene matches. The CDR3 extends over 16 amino acids. In DNA form, the CDR3 reads TGTGCCAGCAGCTTAATTGCGGGACAGACTAATGAAAAACTGTTTTTT. Its protein is CASSLIAGQTNEKLFF. The full variable domain, its missing parts supplied by reference TRBV11-2 and TRBJ1-4, is EAGVAQSPRYKIIEKRQSVAFWCNPISGHATLYWYQQILGQGPKLLIQFQNNGVVDDSQLPKDRFSAERLKGVDSTLKIQPAKLEDSAVYLCASSLIAGQTNEKLFFGSGTQLSVL.

This clone was picked up a small number of times. The chain is built from TRBV13 and TRBJ1-3; D remains unclear. Trimming left V 8 bases short and J 4 bases short, with 15 bases between. CDR3 length: 14 residues. The germline V gene has CDR1 PRHDT and CDR2 FYEKMQ (reference sequence). CDR3 region: CASHGGFRGNTIYF. As DNA, the CDR3 is TGTGCCAGCCACGGAGGGTTTCGGGGAAACACCATATATTTT.